This paragraph reports one T cell receptor (beta chain). Authors' processing steps: The assay estimated nucleated cells by amplifying reference gene primers. Assay used: immunoSEQ multiplex PCR; TCRdb lists only in-frame clones, some missing. The V and J calls and the clone size are those of that table, but D and trimming were determined from the DNA. The data hold about 200,000 clones, with 80% to 90% observed a single time. The entry originates in a study of blood T cell repertoires in COVID-19. Study summary: The study drew acute and convalescent COVID-19 samples from the United States, Italy and Spain.

The CDR3 length is 11 residues. V dropped 3 bases and J dropped 4 bases, with 6 bases sitting between them. Per the germline V gene, CDR1 is DFQATT and CDR2 is SNEGSKA (reference sequence). The chain links TRBV20-1 to TRBJ2-5; the D is unclear. This TCR was recovered from a man aged 55 to 69 with acute or convalescent COVID-19. Material: peripheral blood. The DNA of the CDR3 is TGCAGTGCTAGTTTCGGAGAGACCCAGTACTTC. Protein sequence: CSASFGETQYF.